This entry describes one T cell receptor beta chain. Its target is unknown. The V gene's germline CDR1 is DFQATT and CDR2 SNEGSKA (reference sequence). The CDR3 is 18 residues long. With 0 bases clipped from V and 7 bases from J, the junction kept 16 bases outside the gene matches. TCR beta CDR3 region amplification was performed from RNA transcripts. HTBI primers drove first-round RT-PCR of the TCR CDR3. TCRdb processed the multiplex PCR reads anew with MiXCR; each CDR3 protein has one entry. The data contain about 640,000 distinct CDR3 sequences, more than 20% of them singletons. PBMCs were obtained from about 10 ml fresh peripheral blood. The sample comes from a study of T cells in Graves' hyperthyroidism and ophthalmopathy. Study in general: Sampling of peripheral blood happened at initial diagnosis, prior to any treatment.

Study-level findings and limits: Blood also showed most of the thyroid clonotypes that were expanded above 0.001.

This clonotype was obtained from a man aged 30 to 39 with Graves' ophthalmopathy. Sequencing was performed on blood. The rearrangement joins TRBV20-1 to TRBJ2-5; TRBD2 matches 11 bases. CDR3 region: CSAREYLGLAGGPGTQYF. CDR3 coding DNA: TGCAGTGCTAGAGAATACTTGGGCCTAGCGGGAGGACCGGGGACCCAGTACTTC.